The clone carrying this T cell receptor (beta chain) came up many times. This sample is drawn from a study of human T cells and chemical hapten exposure. The overall study: Throughout the approximately 25-week study, diphenylcyclopropenone was applied weekly to the patients' scalps. On the upper back, patch tests were applied with 0.01% DPC and read at 6 days.

TCRdb called the RACE reads again in MiXCR, with one record for every CDR3 protein. The sample has 250,000 or so distinct CDR3 sequences, roughly 7.7% seen once. Looked up from germline, CDR1 is SEHNR and CDR2 is FQNEAQ (reference sequence). The CDR3 has 12 amino acids. V lost 5 bases and J 6 bases, leaving 9 bases between the germline ends. The time point was: pre-sensitization, week 0. The treatment was: therapeutic diphenylcyclopropenone sensitization with weekly scalp DPC. The sequencing here drew on whole blood, taken in connection with sensitization to the hapten diphenylcyclopropenone (DPC). This TCR was sampled from a man younger than 35 with alopecia areata. Some clones in this sample may be carry-over from other donors' samples. The J gene is TRBJ2-3, the V gene TRBV7-9; D uncertain. Here the CDR3 reads CASSQSLDTQYF. As DNA, the CDR3 is TGTGCCAGCAGCCAAAGCCTTGATACGCAGTATTTT.